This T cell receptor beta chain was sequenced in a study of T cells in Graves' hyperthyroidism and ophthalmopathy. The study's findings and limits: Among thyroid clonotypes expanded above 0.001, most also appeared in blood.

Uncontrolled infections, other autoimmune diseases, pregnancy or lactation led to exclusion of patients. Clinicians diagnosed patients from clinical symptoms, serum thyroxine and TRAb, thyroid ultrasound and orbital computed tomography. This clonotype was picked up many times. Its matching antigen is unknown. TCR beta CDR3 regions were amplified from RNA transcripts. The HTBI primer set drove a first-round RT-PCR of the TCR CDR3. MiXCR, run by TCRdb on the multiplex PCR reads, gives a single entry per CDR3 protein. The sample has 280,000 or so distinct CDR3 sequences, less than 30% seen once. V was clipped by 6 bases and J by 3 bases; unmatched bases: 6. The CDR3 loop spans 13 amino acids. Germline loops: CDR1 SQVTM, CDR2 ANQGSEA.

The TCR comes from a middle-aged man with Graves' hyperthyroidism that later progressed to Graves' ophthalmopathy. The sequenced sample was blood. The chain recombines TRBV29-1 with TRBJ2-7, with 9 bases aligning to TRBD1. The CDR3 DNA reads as TGCAGCGTAACCGGGACAGGGTACTACGAGCAGTACTTC. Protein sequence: CSVTGTGYYEQYF.